This passage covers 21 T cell receptor beta chains from one sample sequenced in a study of blood T cell repertoires in COVID-19. Assay used: immunoSEQ multiplex PCR; TCRdb lists only in-frame clones, some missing. The repertoire holds some 200,000 clones, with 80% to 90% as singletons. The material sequenced was peripheral blood. The receptors shown here come from a woman in her 70s with COVID-19, enrolled during active disease.

This sequence joins TRBV11-3 and TRBJ2-5, with TRBD2 identical over 7 bases. The CDR3 has 12 residues. The junction had 0 bases not matched to a gene; V was cut back by 5 bases and J by 3 bases. Looked up from germline, CDR1 is SGHNT and CDR2 is YENEEA. CDR3 in DNA: TGTGCCAGCAGCGGGGGGGAAGAGACCCAGTACTTC. Its protein product is CASSGGEETQYF.

V is TRBV5-1 and J is TRBJ2-5, with 11 bases lining up with TRBD1. Germline-derived CDR1 and CDR2 are SGHRS and YFSETQ. With 0 bases clipped from V and 4 bases from J, the junction kept 5 bases outside the gene matches. This CDR3 spans 16 amino acids. The CDR3 protein is CASSLDRTGGLETQYF. In DNA form, the CDR3 reads TGCGCCAGCAGCTTGGATAGGACAGGGGGCTTAGAGACCCAGTACTTC.

V gene TRBV6-5 combines with J gene TRBJ1-1; a weak D match, TRBD1 (5 bases). The germline V and J ends were trimmed by 7 bases and 3 bases, with 12 bases remaining between them. The length of the CDR3 is 13 residues. CDR1 is MNHEY, CDR2 SVGAGI, per germline. This CDR3 is CASIGGLDTEAFF. CDR3 coding DNA: TGTGCCAGCATCGGGGGTCTGGACACTGAAGCTTTCTTT.

The chain carries TRBV5-1 and TRBJ2-1; 7 nucleotides agree with TRBD1. Germline CDR1 is SGHRS and CDR2 is YFSETQ. This CDR3 contains 14 residues. Trimming removed 3 bases from V and 5 bases from J; junction bases left unmatched: 5. DNA of the CDR3: TGCGCCAGCAGCTCGGACAGGTTGAACAATGAGCAGTTCTTC. It yields the protein CASSSDRLNNEQFF. The full variable domain, completed using reference TRBV5-1 and TRBJ2-1, is KAGVTQTPRYLIKTRGQQVTLSCSPISGHRSVSWYQQTPGQGLQFLFEYFSETQRNKGNFPGRFSGRQFSNSRSEMNVSTLELGDSALYLCASSSDRLNNEQFFGPGTRLTVL.

CDR3 DNA sequence: TGTGCCAGCAGCTTGGACAGGGTGGTTGAAGCTTTCTTT. It is translated as CASSLDRVVEAFF. This sequence joins TRBV5-8 and TRBJ1-1; D might be TRBD1 (6 bases). V lost 0 bases and J 7 bases, leaving 10 bases between the germline ends. Per germline, CDR1 SGHTS and CDR2 YDEGEE. CDR3 length equals 13 residues.

This chain joins TRBV29-1 and TRBJ2-7; the D is unclear. V gave up 4 bases and J gave up 2 bases, with 9 bases separating them. Germline CDR1 is SQVTM and CDR2 is ANQGSEA. The CDR3 has 12 amino acids. The CDR3 nucleotides are TGCAGCGTTGTTAGTCCACCCTACGAGCAGTACTTC. The encoded protein is CSVVSPPYEQYF.

In this sample, this clone turned up a few times. V gene TRBV14 combines with J gene TRBJ1-3; D remains unclear. CDR1 is SGHDN, CDR2 FVKESK, per germline. V lost 1 base and J 9 bases, leaving 16 bases between the germline ends. The CDR3 has 15 amino acids. The CDR3 bases are TGTGCCAGCAGCCAAGGAGGACGGGAGGAAAGCACCATATATTTT. The encoded protein is CASSQGGREESTIYF. Filled out from reference TRBV14 and TRBJ1-3, the complete variable domain reads EAGVTQFPSHSVIEKGQTVTLRCDPISGHDNLYWYRRVMGKEIKFLLHFVKESKQDESGMPNNRFLAERTGGTYSTLKVQPAELEDSGVYFCASSQGGREESTIYFGEGSWLTVV.

V is TRBV10-2 and J is TRBJ1-4; a weak D match, TRBD1 (5 bases). The V gene's germline CDR1 is WSHSY and CDR2 SAAADI. There are 13 residues in the CDR3. V was shortened by 10 bases and J by 7 bases, with 16 bases between the two germline ends. This CDR3 is CATVDTTGEKLFF. The CDR3 DNA follows: TGCGCCACCGTGGACACGACGGGTGAAAAACTGTTTTTT.

The chain employs TRBV9 and TRBJ1-3; possible D gene TRBD1, 6 bases. Germline assignment: CDR1 SGDLS and CDR2 YYNGEE. The CDR3 consists of 16 residues. The germline V and J ends were trimmed by 0 bases and 4 bases, with 14 bases remaining between them. This CDR3 is CASSVAPTGSGNTIYF. In nucleotides, the CDR3 is TGTGCCAGCAGCGTAGCCCCCACAGGGTCAGGAAACACCATATATTTT.

This clone was seen a few times. This sequence joins TRBV7-9 and TRBJ1-1; D not resolved. From germline, CDR1 is SEHNR and CDR2 FQNEAQ (reference sequence). This CDR3 has 14 amino acids. The germline V and J ends were trimmed by 1 base and 1 base, with 7 bases remaining between them. The CDR3 protein is CASSLVGQNTEAFF. CDR3 nucleotides: TGTGCCAGCAGCTTAGTTGGGCAGAACACTGAAGCTTTCTTT.

This chain uses TRBV27 with TRBJ2-2; 8 positions agree with TRBD1. The CDR3 has 15 residues. Trimming removed 8 bases from V and 4 bases from J; junction bases left unmatched: 9. CDR1 is MNHEY and CDR2 is SMNVEV in the germline V gene (reference sequence). CDR3 in DNA: TGTGCCAGCGCGCCGGGGGACAGGTTCACCGGGGAGCTGTTTTTT. It encodes CASAPGDRFTGELFF.

The chain couples TRBV5-1 to TRBJ2-5; 7 bases map to TRBD1. From germline, CDR1 is SGHRS and CDR2 YFSETQ. V shed 0 bases and J 2 bases; nucleotides not matched to a gene: 10. CDR3 length: 17 amino acids. CDR3 amino acids: CASSLGQGNPLQETQYF. The CDR3 region has the DNA TGCGCCAGCAGCTTGGGACAGGGAAATCCCTTACAAGAGACCCAGTACTTC.

The rearrangement links TRBV19 to TRBJ1-1; D not certain. Between the trimmed V and J ends, which lost 6 bases and 2 bases, there was a span of 10 bases. Germline CDR1 is LNHDA and CDR2 is SQIVND (reference sequence). The CDR3 sequence is 13 residues long. The CDR3 bases are TGTGCCAGTAGCCTAAGATTTAACACTGAAGCTTTCTTT. The encoded protein is CASSLRFNTEAFF.

CDR3 amino acids: CASSLRGGPNIQYF. The CDR3 region has the DNA TGTGCCAGCAGCCTTAGGGGGGGCCCAAACATTCAGTACTTC. The V call is TRBV3-1 (or the pseudogene TRBV3-2), the J call TRBJ2-4; weak D call: TRBD2 (7 bases). This CDR3 contains 14 residues. Germline loops: CDR1 LGHDT, CDR2 YNNKEL (reference sequence). Deletions cut 4 bases from V and 6 bases from J, with 13 bases between.

This chain uses TRBV2 with TRBJ1-2, with TRBD1 matching 9 bases. The CDR3 contains 13 residues. After removal of 6 bases from V and 2 bases from J, the junction contained 1 base not matched to a gene. CDR1 is SNHLY, CDR2 FYNNEI, per germline. The CDR3 DNA reads TGTGCCAGCAGAGGGACAGGGAACTATGGCTACACCTTC. Translation: CASRGTGNYGYTF.

This chain links TRBV5-5 with TRBJ1-5, with D hard to call. The germline V gene encodes CDR1 SGHKS and CDR2 YYEKEE (reference sequence). V was trimmed by 4 bases and J by 5 bases, leaving 10 bases between them. The CDR3 covers 13 residues. The CDR3: CASSLGPDQPQHF. The CDR3 bases are TGTGCCAGCAGCCTTGGCCCAGATCAGCCCCAGCATTTT.

The V gene is TRBV2, the J gene TRBJ1-6; D is unclear. V was shortened by 8 bases and J by 7 bases, with 12 bases between the two germline ends. CDR3 size: 13 residues. Germline loops: CDR1 SNHLY, CDR2 FYNNEI. CDR3 nucleotides: TGTGCCAGCCGACAAGCCTCGAATTCACCCCTCCACTTT. Its protein product is CASRQASNSPLHF.

The chain's CDR3 is CASSYNRASNTEAFF. The DNA for the CDR3 is TGTGCCAGCAGTTATAACCGAGCATCGAACACTGAAGCTTTCTTT. The chain employs TRBV5-6 and TRBJ1-1, with D hard to call. Germline V gene sequence: CDR1 SGHDT, CDR2 YYEEEE. The CDR3 has 15 residues. Trimming took off 5 bases at V and 1 base at J, with 15 bases between the two ends.

This rearrangement joins TRBV18 to TRBJ2-2; TRBD2 agrees at 8 bases. There are 18 residues in the CDR3. With V trimmed by 2 bases and J by 4 bases, 12 bases remained unmatched. CDR1 is KGHSH and CDR2 is LQKENI in the germline V gene. As DNA, the CDR3 is TGTGCCAGCTCACCAGAGAGTCCGGGACTAGGTGCCACCGGGGAGCTGTTTTTT. Residues: CASSPESPGLGATGELFF.

The rearrangement uses TRBV27 and TRBJ1-6; 7 bases fit TRBD1. Per the germline V gene, CDR1 is MNHEY and CDR2 is SMNVEV (reference sequence). V was clipped by 3 bases and J by 7 bases; unmatched bases: 9. The CDR3 is 16 residues long. The CDR3 DNA is TGTGCCAGCAGTTTCGAACAGGGGAGAGGAAATTCACCCCTCCACTTT. Its translation is CASSFEQGRGNSPLHF.

This clone has more than one count but fewer than ten. This chain uses TRBV18 with TRBJ2-2; TRBD1 aligns across 7 bases. Germline V lookup: CDR1 KGHSH, CDR2 LQKENI. The CDR3 has 17 residues. V dropped 3 bases and J dropped 4; count of bases not matched to a gene: 11. CDR3 bases: TGTGCCAGCTCACCTCAACAGGGGATCCACGGCACCGGGGAGCTGTTTTTT. This codes for CASSPQQGIHGTGELFF.